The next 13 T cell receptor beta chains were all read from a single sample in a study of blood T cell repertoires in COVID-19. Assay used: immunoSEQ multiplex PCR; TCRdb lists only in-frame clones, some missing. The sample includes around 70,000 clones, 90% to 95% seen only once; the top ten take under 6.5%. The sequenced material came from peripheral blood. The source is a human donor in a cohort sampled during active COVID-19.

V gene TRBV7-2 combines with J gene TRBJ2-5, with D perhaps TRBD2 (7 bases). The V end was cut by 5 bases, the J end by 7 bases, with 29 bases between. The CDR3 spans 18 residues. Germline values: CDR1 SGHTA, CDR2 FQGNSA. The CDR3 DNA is TGTGCCAGCAGCCTGACTAGTAATTGGGGGGGGCATGATGGGACCCAGTACTTC. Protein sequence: CASSLTSNWGGHDGTQYF.

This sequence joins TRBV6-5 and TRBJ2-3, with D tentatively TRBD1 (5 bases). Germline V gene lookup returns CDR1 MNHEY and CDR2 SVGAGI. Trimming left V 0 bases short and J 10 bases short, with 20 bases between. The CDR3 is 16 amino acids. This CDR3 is CASSYSLLGPLGAQYF. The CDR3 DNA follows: TGTGCCAGCAGTTACTCTCTTCTCGGCCCCTTAGGGGCGCAGTATTTT.

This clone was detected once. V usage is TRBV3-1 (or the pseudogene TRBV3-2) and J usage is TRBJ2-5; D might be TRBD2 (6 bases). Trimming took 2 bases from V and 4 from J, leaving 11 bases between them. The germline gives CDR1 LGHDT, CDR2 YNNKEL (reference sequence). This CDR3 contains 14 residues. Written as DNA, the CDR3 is TGTGCCAGCAGCCAACGAATCGGGGGAGAGACCCAGTACTTC. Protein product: CASSQRIGGETQYF.

The CDR3 sequence: CASSLSKKISDTQYF. CDR3 in DNA: TGCGCCAGCAGCTTGAGCAAGAAAATTTCAGATACGCAGTATTTT. The chain carries TRBV5-1 and TRBJ2-3; D gene uncertain. This CDR3 is built from 15 residues. Trimming shortened V by 1 base and J by 4 bases, and 13 bases separated the two germline ends. Germline lookup yields CDR1 SGHRS and CDR2 YFSETQ.

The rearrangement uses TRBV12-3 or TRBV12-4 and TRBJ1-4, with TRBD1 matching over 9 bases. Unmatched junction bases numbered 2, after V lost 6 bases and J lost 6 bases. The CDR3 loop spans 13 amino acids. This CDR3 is CASRGTGYEKLFF. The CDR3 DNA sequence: TGTGCCAGCAGGGGGACAGGGTATGAAAAACTGTTTTTT.

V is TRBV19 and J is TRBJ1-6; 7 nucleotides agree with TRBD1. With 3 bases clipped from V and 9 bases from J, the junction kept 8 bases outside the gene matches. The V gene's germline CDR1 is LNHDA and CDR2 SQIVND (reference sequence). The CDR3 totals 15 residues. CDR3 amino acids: CASSIRDRDSSPLHF. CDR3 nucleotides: TGTGCCAGTAGTATTCGCGACAGGGATAGTTCACCCCTCCACTTT.

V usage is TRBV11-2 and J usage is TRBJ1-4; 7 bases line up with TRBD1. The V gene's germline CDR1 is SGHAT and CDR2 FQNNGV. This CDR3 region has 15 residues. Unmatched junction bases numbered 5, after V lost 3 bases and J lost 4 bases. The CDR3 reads CASSLTGRINEKLFF. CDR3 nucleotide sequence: TGTGCCAGCAGCTTGACAGGGCGAATTAATGAAAAACTGTTTTTT.

For the CDR3, the DNA is TGCGCCAGCAGCCCTCTTGGGTCTCCGGACAGGGGAACCCACGAGCAGTACTTC. It encodes CASSPLGSPDRGTHEQYF. V gene TRBV5-1 combines with J gene TRBJ2-7; 9 positions match TRBD1. The germline CDR1 and CDR2 sequences are SGHRS and YFSETQ. V was clipped by 4 bases and J by 5 bases; unmatched bases: 19. The CDR3 runs 18 residues.

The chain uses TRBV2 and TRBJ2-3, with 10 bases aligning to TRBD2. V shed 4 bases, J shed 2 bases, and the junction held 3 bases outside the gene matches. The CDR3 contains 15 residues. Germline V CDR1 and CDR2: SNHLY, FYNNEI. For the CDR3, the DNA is TGTGCCAGCAGTGCCACTAGCGGGGCCACAGATACGCAGTATTTT. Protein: CASSATSGATDTQYF.

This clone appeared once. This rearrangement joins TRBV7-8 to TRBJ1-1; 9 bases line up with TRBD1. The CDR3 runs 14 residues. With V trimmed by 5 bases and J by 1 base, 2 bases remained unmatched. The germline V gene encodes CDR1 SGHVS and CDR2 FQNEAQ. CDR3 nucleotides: TGTGCCAGCAGCATGGACAGGGGGAACACTGAAGCTTTCTTT. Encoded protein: CASSMDRGNTEAFF.

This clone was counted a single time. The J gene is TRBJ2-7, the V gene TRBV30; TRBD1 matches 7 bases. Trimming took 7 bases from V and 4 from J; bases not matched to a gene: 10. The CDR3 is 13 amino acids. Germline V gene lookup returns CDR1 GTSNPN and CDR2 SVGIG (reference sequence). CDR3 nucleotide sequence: TGTGCCTCGCTGACAGGGAGTGAGTACGAGCAGTACTTC. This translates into CASLTGSEYEQYF.

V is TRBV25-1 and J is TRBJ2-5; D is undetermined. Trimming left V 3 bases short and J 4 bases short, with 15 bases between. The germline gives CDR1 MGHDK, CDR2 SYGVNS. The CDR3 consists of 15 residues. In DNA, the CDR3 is TGTGCCAGCAGTGAGTCCCAGGAATGGTTAGAGACCCAGTACTTC. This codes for CASSESQEWLETQYF.

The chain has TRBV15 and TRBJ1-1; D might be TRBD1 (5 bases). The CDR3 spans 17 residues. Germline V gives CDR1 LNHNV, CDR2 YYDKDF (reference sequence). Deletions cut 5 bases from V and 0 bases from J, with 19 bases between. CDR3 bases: TGTGCCACCAGCGGGGACTCGGGCTTGTTTATGAACACTGAAGCTTTCTTT. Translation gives CATSGDSGLFMNTEAFF.